These 19 T cell receptor beta chains were sequenced from one sample in a study of T cell responses to AZD1222 COVID-19 vaccine. The data were produced by immunoSEQ multiplex PCR, yet TCRdb's version contains in-frame clones alone and is incomplete. The sample comprises 150,000 to 200,000 clones, 80% to 95% of which are singletons, and about 10% rests with the top ten. This sample comprised peripheral blood, obtained on day 0 of AZD1222 vaccination. The receptors derive from an adult in good health.

This chain joins TRBV6-5 and TRBJ1-4; 9 bases are shared with TRBD1. Germline lookup yields CDR1 MNHEY and CDR2 SVGAGI. This CDR3 has 14 residues. Unmatched junction bases numbered 8, after V lost 8 bases and J lost 7 bases. The CDR3 region has the DNA TGTGCCAGCGCCAATCCGGGACAGGGTGAAAAACTGTTTTTT. It specifies CASANPGQGEKLFF.

The V gene is TRBV6-1, the J gene TRBJ1-2, with D possibly TRBD1 on 5 matching bases. This CDR3 spans 15 amino acids. Germline loops: CDR1 MNHNS, CDR2 SASEGT. Deletions cut 0 bases from V and 1 base from J, with 9 bases between. CDR3 nucleotides: TGTGCCAGCAGTGAAGCGCTGGGGGATAACTATGGCTACACCTTC. This translates into CASSEALGDNYGYTF.

The genes are TRBV7-9 and TRBJ1-1; D uncertain. V lost 2 bases and J 5 bases, leaving 15 bases between the germline ends. Germline CDR1 SEHNR, CDR2 FQNEAQ (reference sequence). The CDR3 loop spans 15 amino acids. The CDR3 nucleotides are TGTGCCAGCAGCTTACTGGCCCCCGGACGGACTGAAGCTTTCTTT. It encodes CASSLLAPGRTEAFF.

The rearrangement joins TRBV29-1 to TRBJ1-2; no clear D gene. Trimming pared 3 bases from V and 7 bases from J, leaving 15 bases between. In germline, CDR1 is SQVTM, CDR2 ANQGSEA. The CDR3 consists of 13 residues. CDR3 DNA: TGCAGCGTTGACGCCCACCCTCGAGGTGGCTACACCTTC. This codes for CSVDAHPRGGYTF. The full variable domain, with the rest looked up from reference TRBV29-1 and TRBJ1-2, is SAVISQKPSRDICQRGTSLTIQCQVDSQVTMMFWYRQQPGQSLTLIATANQGSEATYESGFVIDKFPISRPNLTFSTLTVSNMSPEDSSIYLCSVDAHPRGGYTFGSGTRLTVV.

The chain has TRBV27 and TRBJ1-1; maybe TRBD1 (6 bases). Looked up from germline, CDR1 is MNHEY and CDR2 is SMNVEV (reference sequence). The ends were cut back, 2 bases at V and 5 bases at J, with 9 bases in the middle. The CDR3 has 13 residues. CDR3 DNA sequence: TGTGCCAGCAGTTTAGTAGGGGGGACTGAAGCTTTCTTT. Protein sequence: CASSLVGGTEAFF.

This rearrangement joins TRBV11-3 to TRBJ2-1; D is perhaps TRBD1 (5 bases). Germline CDR1 reads SGHNT; CDR2 reads YENEEA. The CDR3 runs 14 residues. V was clipped by 5 bases and J by 2 bases, with 10 bases between them. The CDR3 DNA is TGTGCCAGCAGCCCGGGCAGGGCCTACAATGAGCAGTTCTTC. Protein product: CASSPGRAYNEQFF.

J is TRBJ2-2 and V is TRBV2; 12 bases match TRBD2. The CDR3 consists of 15 residues. Trimming at V came to 2 bases and at J to 7 bases, leaving 2 bases not matched to a gene. Per the germline V gene, CDR1 is SNHLY and CDR2 is FYNNEI. In nucleotides, the CDR3 is TGTGCCAGCAGTGAACTAGCGGGAGGGTACGGGGAGCTGTTTTTT. Translated, it gives CASSELAGGYGELFF.

This rearrangement joins TRBV6-2 or TRBV6-3 to TRBJ2-7; the D gene is possibly TRBD2 (5 bases). From germline, CDR1 is MNHEY and CDR2 SVGEGT. V was shortened by 2 bases and J by 1 base, with 9 bases between the two germline ends. CDR3 length: 14 residues. The CDR3 loop reads CASSYDGRSYEQYF. CDR3 nucleotides: TGTGCCAGCAGTTACGATGGGAGATCCTACGAGCAGTACTTC.

The chain carries TRBV18 and TRBJ1-6, with a weak D call TRBD1 (6 bases). Germline loops: CDR1 KGHSH, CDR2 LQKENI. The CDR3 consists of 15 residues. V lost 6 bases, J lost 11 bases, and 20 bases lay in between. CDR3 in amino acids: CASSADSLSGTPLHF. The CDR3, as DNA: TGTGCCAGCTCGGCGGACAGCCTTAGTGGGACACCCCTCCACTTT.

V usage is TRBV19 and J usage is TRBJ1-6; TRBD1 might be the D (5 bases). In germline, CDR1 is LNHDA, CDR2 SQIVND (reference sequence). The CDR3 runs to 14 residues. Deletions cut 4 bases from V and 10 bases from J, with 14 bases between. CDR3 nucleotides: TGTGCCAGTAGTACCCAGAGGGGTGCATCACCCCTCCACTTT. Translated, it gives CASSTQRGASPLHF.

The chain has TRBV9 and TRBJ2-3; unclear D gene. The CDR3 has 12 amino acids. The germline gives CDR1 SGDLS, CDR2 YYNGEE. V was pared by 7 bases and J by 0 bases, with 6 bases between. Written as DNA, the CDR3 is TGTGCCAGCGGTCAGAGCACAGATACGCAGTATTTT. The encoded protein is CASGQSTDTQYF.

The chain has TRBV6-6 and TRBJ2-7; D assignment may be TRBD1 or TRBD2 (5 bases each). Deletions cut 0 bases from V and 7 bases from J, with 13 bases between. The CDR3 loop spans 14 amino acids. Germline values: CDR1 MNHNY, CDR2 SVGAGI (reference sequence). DNA of the CDR3: TGTGCCAGCAGTTACTCATTCCTAGCAGGGGAGCAGTACTTC. Its protein is CASSYSFLAGEQYF.

The chain recombines TRBV3-1 (or the pseudogene TRBV3-2) with TRBJ2-2; no clear D gene. CDR1 is LGHDT, CDR2 YNNKEL, per germline (reference sequence). The CDR3 has 12 amino acids. The ends were cut back, 8 bases at V and 0 bases at J, with 4 bases in the middle. CDR3 in DNA: TGTGCCAGCGACTCGAACACCGGGGAGCTGTTTTTT. This translates into CASDSNTGELFF.

The rearrangement links TRBV14 to TRBJ1-3; no definite D call. The CDR3 covers 11 residues. V lost 0 bases, J lost 7 bases, and 1 base lay in between. Germline CDR1 and CDR2: SGHDN and FVKESK. The CDR3 DNA reads TGTGCCAGCAGCCAAGAGAACACCATATATTTT. Protein: CASSQENTIYF.

The chain uses TRBV15 and TRBJ2-3; 11 nucleotides agree with TRBD2. Germline-derived CDR1 and CDR2 are LNHNV and YYDKDF (reference sequence). CDR3 length equals 19 residues. V gave up 3 bases and J gave up 0 bases; unmatched junction bases: 11. This CDR3 reads CATSRYPGASGRSTDTQYF. The CDR3 DNA sequence: TGTGCCACCAGCAGGTATCCGGGGGCTAGCGGGAGGAGCACAGATACGCAGTATTTT.

This clone was detected only once. The chain is built from TRBV19 and TRBJ1-5, with D unclear. Germline CDR1 reads LNHDA; CDR2 reads SQIVND (reference sequence). The ends were cut back, 7 bases at V and 4 bases at J, with 11 bases in the middle. CDR3 size: 13 residues. CDR3 sequence reads: CASKRGRNQPQHF. In DNA form, the CDR3 reads TGTGCCAGTAAGAGAGGGAGGAATCAGCCCCAGCATTTT.

V usage is TRBV23-1 and J usage is TRBJ2-2, with 7 nucleotides matching TRBD1. TRBV23-1 is sorted into the ORF group, with uncertain function. The CDR3 loop spans 16 amino acids. V shed 8 bases and J 2 bases; nucleotides not matched to a gene: 11. In DNA, the CDR3 is TGCGCCAGCGGAGACAGGGATACCACTAACACCGGGGAGCTGTTTTTT. This sequence encodes CASGDRDTTNTGELFF.

The V and J genes are TRBV5-4 and TRBJ2-3; 8 bases map to TRBD2. The junction had 7 bases not matched to a gene; V was cut back by 4 bases and J by 6 bases. Germline lookup yields CDR1 SGHNT and CDR2 YYREEE (reference sequence). CDR3 length: 14 amino acids. The CDR3 is CASSPRTSWDTQYF. For the CDR3, the DNA is TGTGCCAGCAGCCCACGGACTAGCTGGGATACGCAGTATTTT.

V gene TRBV4-1 combines with J gene TRBJ2-7, with 14 bases identical to TRBD2. This CDR3 is 20 amino acids long. The germline V gene has CDR1 MGHRA and CDR2 YSYEKL. V shed 0 bases, J shed 2 bases, and the junction held 12 bases outside the gene matches. CDR3 sequence (DNA): TGCGCCAGCAGCCAAGATACCCCCGGGACTAGCGGGAGAAGGACCTACGAGCAGTACTTC. Its protein product is CASSQDTPGTSGRRTYEQYF.